What follows is one T cell receptor beta chain and its context. What antigen it recognizes has not been identified. Base qualities are missing; no much larger clone stands one base away. These data originate in a study of blood T cell repertoires in COVID-19 (dated by TCRdb to about 2020). In terms of the full investigation: The collaborator samples originated in the United States, Italy and Spain and spanned the acute and convalescent phases of COVID-19. The prospective study material was composed of cDNA or gDNA derived from T cells, B-cell-depleted T cells, or PBMCs. Subjects who had been exposed to COVID-19, were actively infected with it, or had recovered from it provided the deeply sampled blood TCRbeta repertoires that made up the dataset. The repertoires were released in a freely available public database meant as a resource for research on the immune response to SARS-CoV-2. The samples were drawn from two sources: the first 160 participants of the ongoing ImmuneRACE study, and fewer than 1,500 subjects contributed by 6 global collaborators. Sample metadata almost always included a de-identified subject ID, COVID-19 status, age in years and sex. Where available, HLA class I and class II types were obtained from metadata supplied by the sample provider rather than from assay-based typing. What the research found in general, with its limitations: How much clinical and demographic metadata was included differed by source and by participant, and the metadata was provided uncurated.

TCRbeta CDR3 regions were amplified from genomic DNA using the immunoSEQ Assay, a bias-controlled multiplex PCR. The study's own analysis went as follows. Within the assay, amplification of reference gene primers was used to estimate how many nucleated cells each sample contained. To quantify the absolute abundance of each unique TCRbeta CDR3 rearrangement, sequence reads were collapsed and filtered. For each sample, productive Simpson clonality was calculated by taking the square root of Simpson's diversity index across productive rearrangements. In its TCRdb copy, this immuneACCESS table keeps in-frame sequences only and misses some clones. Where compared with another copy, unresolved V genes explain less than half of these, and the others have no known cause. V and J calls and clone size are given by that table; D and trimming were obtained from the DNA. Counted in this sample were 270,000 or so clones; more than 65% of them appeared once. Around 3.6% of the sample lies in the top ten.

Enrolling through a virtual design, the prospective study's participants ranged in age from roughly 18 to 89 years and lived across roughly 24 United States geographic areas. To assign participants to cohorts, the prospective study relied on clinical history that participants themselves reported in a screening survey and a study questionnaire. For ImmuneRACE Cohort 3, a participant was defined as recovered based on two consecutive negative NP/OP PCR tests, clearance by a healthcare professional, or resolution of symptoms. Each participant in the prospective study had whole blood, serum and a nasopharyngeal or oropharyngeal swab collected by mobile phlebotomists. Participants in the prospective study had the option to provide additional blood draws and questionnaires over a roughly 2-month period. Prospective study blood samples were shipped either frozen or at room temperature before DNA extraction.

Taken from cysteine to phenylalanine, the CDR3 has 15 residues. Just CDR3 DNA is preserved here, 45 bases in frame from base 1. The germline V gene provides CDR1 SGHTA and CDR2 FQGTGA. V and J are truncated by 3 bases and 5 bases respectively, leaving an intervening sequence of 15 bases. This receptor was identified in a man aged 45-65 years who had recovered from COVID-19. Recombination joined TRBV7-3 with TRBJ2-3; possibly the D gene is TRBD1, per 5 matching bases. The sample consisted of PBMCs or T cells enriched from blood (not recorded which). The DNA sequence follows: TGTGCCAGCAGCTTTGGATCAGGGAATCGAGATACGCAGTATTTT. It codes for CASSFGSGNRDTQYF.